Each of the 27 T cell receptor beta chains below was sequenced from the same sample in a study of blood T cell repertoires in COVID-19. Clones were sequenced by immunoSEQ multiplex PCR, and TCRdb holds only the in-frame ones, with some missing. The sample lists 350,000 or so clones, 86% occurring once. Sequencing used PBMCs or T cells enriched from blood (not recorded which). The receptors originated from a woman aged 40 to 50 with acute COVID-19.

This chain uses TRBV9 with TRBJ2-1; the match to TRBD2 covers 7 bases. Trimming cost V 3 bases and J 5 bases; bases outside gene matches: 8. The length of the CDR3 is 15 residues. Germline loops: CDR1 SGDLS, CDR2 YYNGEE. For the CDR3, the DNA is TGTGCCAGCAGCGCGGGAGGCTTTAAGGACAATGAGCAGTTCTTC. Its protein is CASSAGGFKDNEQFF.

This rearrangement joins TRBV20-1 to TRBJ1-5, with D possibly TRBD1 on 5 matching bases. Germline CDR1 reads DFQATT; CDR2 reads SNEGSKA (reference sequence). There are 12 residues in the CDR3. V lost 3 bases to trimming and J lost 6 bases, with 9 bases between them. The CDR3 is CSASMGGQPQHF. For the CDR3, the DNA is TGCAGTGCTAGTATGGGGGGTCAGCCCCAGCATTTT.

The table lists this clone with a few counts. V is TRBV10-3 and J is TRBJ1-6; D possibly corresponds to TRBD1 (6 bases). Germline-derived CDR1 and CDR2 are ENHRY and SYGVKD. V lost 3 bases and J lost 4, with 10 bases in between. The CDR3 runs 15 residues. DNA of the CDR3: TGTGCCATCAGTGACGGGACACCTTATAATTCACCCCTCCACTTT. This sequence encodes CAISDGTPYNSPLHF.

For the CDR3, the DNA is TGTGCTAGTGGTTTGGTGATGAGGGATCCACTGAAGAGGAACACTGAAGCTTTCTTT. It yields the protein CASGLVMRDPLKRNTEAFF. The chain couples TRBV12-5 to TRBJ1-1; D unresolved. The V gene's germline CDR1 is LGHNT and CDR2 FRNRAP. The CDR3 has 19 residues. V was pared by 0 bases and J by 1 base, with 21 bases between.

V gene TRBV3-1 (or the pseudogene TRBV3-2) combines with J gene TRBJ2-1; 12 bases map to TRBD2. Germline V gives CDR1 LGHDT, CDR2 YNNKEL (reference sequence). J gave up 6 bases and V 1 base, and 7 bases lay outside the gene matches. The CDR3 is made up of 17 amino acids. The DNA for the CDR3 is TGTGCCAGCAGCCAAGGACTAGCGGGAGTTGGGGGCAATGAGCAGTTCTTC. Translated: CASSQGLAGVGGNEQFF.

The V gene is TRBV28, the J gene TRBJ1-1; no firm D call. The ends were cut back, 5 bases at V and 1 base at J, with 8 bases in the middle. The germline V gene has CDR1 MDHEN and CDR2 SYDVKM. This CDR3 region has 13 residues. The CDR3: CASSQSENTEAFF. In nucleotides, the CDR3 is TGTGCCAGCAGTCAGTCCGAGAACACTGAAGCTTTCTTT.

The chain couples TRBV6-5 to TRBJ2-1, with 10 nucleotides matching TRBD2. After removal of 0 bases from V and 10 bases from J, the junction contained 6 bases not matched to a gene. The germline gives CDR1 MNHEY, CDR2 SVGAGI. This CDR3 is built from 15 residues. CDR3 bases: TGTGCCAGCAGTTACTCCGGAGCGGGGGGGGGCGAGCAGTTCTTC. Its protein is CASSYSGAGGGEQFF.

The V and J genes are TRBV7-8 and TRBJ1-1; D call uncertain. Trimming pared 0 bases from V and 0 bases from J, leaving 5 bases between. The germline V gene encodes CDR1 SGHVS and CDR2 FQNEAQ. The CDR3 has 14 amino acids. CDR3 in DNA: TGTGCCAGCAGCTTAGCCGCTATGAACACTGAAGCTTTCTTT. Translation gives CASSLAAMNTEAFF.

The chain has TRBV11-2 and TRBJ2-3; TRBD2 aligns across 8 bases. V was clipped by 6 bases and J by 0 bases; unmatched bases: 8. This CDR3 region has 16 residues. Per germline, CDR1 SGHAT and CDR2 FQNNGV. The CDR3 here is CASSPVGGASTDTQYF. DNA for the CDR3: TGTGCCAGCAGTCCCGTCGGGGGGGCCAGCACAGATACGCAGTATTTT.

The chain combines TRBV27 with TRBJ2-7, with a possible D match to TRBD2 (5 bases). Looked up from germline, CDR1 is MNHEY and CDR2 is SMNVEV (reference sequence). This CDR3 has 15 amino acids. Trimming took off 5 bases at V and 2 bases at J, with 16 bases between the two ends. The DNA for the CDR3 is TGTGCCAGCAGTCCACAGCCGACCGGGGCCTACGAGCAGTACTTC. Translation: CASSPQPTGAYEQYF.

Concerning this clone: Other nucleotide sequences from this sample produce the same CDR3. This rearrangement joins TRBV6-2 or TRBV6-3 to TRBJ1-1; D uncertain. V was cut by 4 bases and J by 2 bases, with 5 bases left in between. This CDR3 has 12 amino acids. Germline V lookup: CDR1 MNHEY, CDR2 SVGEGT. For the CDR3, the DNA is TGTGCCAGCAGTTCAGTTAACACTGAAGCTTTCTTT. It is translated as CASSSVNTEAFF.

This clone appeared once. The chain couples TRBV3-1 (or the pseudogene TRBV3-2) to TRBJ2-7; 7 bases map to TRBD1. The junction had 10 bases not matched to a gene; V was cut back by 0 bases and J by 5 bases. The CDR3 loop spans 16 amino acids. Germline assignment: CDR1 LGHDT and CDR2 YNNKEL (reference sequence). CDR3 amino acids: CASSQDRGRQGNEQYF. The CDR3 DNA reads TGTGCCAGCAGCCAAGATCGTGGGCGACAGGGTAACGAGCAGTACTTC.

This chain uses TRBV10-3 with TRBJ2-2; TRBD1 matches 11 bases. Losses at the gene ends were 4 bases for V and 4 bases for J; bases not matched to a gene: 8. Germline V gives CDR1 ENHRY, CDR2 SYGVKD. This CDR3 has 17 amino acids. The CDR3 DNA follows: TGTGCCATCAGTGGGACCGGGACAGGGGGAAGCACCGGGGAGCTGTTTTTT. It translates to CAISGTGTGGSTGELFF.

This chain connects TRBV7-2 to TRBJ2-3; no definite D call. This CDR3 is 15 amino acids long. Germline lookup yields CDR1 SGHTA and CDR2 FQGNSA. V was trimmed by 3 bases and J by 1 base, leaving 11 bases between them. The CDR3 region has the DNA TGTGCCAGCAGCTTTACAGCAGCAGGCACAGATACGCAGTATTTT. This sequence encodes CASSFTAAGTDTQYF.

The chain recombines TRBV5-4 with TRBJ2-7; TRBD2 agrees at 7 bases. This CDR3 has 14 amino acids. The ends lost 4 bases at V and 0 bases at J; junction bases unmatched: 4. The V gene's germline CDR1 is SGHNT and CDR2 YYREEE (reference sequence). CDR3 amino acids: CASSRTSVSYEQYF. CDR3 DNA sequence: TGTGCCAGCAGCAGAACTAGCGTCTCCTACGAGCAGTACTTC.

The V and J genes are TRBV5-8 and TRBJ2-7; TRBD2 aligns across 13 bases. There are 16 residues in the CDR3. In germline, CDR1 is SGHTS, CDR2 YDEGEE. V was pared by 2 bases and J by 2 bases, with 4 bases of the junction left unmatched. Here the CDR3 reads CASSLEGLAGAYEQYF. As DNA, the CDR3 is TGTGCCAGCAGCTTAGAAGGACTAGCGGGGGCCTACGAGCAGTACTTC.

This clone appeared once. CDR3 bases: TGTGCCAGCACTAGCGCCGCCGGTGAGCAGTTCTTC. Translation gives CASTSAAGEQFF. The chain joins TRBV28 to TRBJ2-1, with D possibly matching TRBD2 (6 bases). The CDR3 has 12 amino acids. Looked up from germline, CDR1 is MDHEN and CDR2 is SYDVKM. The V gene lost 7 bases and the J gene lost 9 bases, with 13 bases spanning the gap.

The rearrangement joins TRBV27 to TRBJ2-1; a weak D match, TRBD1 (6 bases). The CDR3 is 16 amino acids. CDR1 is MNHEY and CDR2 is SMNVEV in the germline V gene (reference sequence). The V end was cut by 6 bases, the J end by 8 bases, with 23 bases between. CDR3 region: CASRKQGFGFWDEQFF. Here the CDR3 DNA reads TGTGCCAGCAGAAAACAGGGCTTTGGTTTTTGGGATGAGCAGTTCTTC.

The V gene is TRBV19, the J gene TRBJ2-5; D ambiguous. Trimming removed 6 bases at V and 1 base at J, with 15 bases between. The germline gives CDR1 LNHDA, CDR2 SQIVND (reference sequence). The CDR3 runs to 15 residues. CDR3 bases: TGTGCCAGTAGGGGTTTTGGAGCAACCCAAGAGACCCAGTACTTC. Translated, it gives CASRGFGATQETQYF.

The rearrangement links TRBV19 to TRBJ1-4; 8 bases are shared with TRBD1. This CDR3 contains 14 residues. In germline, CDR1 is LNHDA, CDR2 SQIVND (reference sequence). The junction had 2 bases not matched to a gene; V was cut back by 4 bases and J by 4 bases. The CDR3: CASSRQGINEKLFF. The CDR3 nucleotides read TGTGCCAGTAGTAGACAGGGGATTAATGAAAAACTGTTTTTT.

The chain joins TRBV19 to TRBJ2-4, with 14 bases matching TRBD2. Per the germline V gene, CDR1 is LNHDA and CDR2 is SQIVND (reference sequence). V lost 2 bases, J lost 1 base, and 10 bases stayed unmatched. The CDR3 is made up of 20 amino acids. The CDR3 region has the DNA TGTGCCAGTAGTATAAGACCAGGGACTAGCGGGAGTCAGGCCAAAAACATTCAGTACTTC. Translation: CASSIRPGTSGSQAKNIQYF.

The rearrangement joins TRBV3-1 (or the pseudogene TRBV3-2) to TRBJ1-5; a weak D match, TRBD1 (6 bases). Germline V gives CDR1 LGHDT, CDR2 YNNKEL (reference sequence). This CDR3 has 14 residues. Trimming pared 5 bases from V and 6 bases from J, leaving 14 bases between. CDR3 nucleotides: TGTGCCAGCAGCAAGTCACAGGGCCCTCAGCCCCAGCATTTT. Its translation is CASSKSQGPQPQHF.

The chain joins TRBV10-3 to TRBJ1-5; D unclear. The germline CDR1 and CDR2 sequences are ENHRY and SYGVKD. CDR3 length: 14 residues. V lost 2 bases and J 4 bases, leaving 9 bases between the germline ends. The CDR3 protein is CAISEVQRNQPQHF. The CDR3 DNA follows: TGTGCCATCAGTGAGGTTCAGCGAAATCAGCCCCAGCATTTT.

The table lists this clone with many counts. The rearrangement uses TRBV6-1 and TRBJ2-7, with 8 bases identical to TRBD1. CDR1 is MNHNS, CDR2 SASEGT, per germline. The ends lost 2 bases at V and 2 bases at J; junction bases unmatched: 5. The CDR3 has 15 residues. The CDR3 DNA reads TGTGCCAGCAGTGAATTCGGCAGGGGGCCCTACGAGCAGTACTTC. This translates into CASSEFGRGPYEQYF.

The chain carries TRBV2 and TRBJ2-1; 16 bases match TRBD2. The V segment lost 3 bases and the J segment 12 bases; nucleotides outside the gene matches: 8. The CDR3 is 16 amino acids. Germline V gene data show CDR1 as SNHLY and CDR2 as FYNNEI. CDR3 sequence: CASSEGLAGGPTGQFF. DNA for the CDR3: TGTGCCAGCAGTGAGGGACTAGCGGGAGGGCCCACTGGGCAGTTCTTC.

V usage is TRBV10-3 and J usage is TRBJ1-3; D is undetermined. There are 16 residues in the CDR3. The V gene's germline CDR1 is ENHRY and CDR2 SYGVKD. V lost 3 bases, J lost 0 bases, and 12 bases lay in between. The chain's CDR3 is CAISETKSFSGNTIYF. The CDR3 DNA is TGTGCCATCAGTGAAACTAAAAGTTTCTCTGGAAACACCATATATTTT.

This CDR3 is CASSDQGNGANVLTF. CDR3 nucleotides: TGTGCCAGCAGTGACCAGGGTAATGGGGCCAACGTCCTGACTTTC. This rearrangement joins TRBV2 to TRBJ2-6; weak D call: TRBD1 (5 bases). Germline V gives CDR1 SNHLY, CDR2 FYNNEI. V lost 3 bases and J 3 bases, leaving 9 bases between the germline ends. This CDR3 contains 15 residues.